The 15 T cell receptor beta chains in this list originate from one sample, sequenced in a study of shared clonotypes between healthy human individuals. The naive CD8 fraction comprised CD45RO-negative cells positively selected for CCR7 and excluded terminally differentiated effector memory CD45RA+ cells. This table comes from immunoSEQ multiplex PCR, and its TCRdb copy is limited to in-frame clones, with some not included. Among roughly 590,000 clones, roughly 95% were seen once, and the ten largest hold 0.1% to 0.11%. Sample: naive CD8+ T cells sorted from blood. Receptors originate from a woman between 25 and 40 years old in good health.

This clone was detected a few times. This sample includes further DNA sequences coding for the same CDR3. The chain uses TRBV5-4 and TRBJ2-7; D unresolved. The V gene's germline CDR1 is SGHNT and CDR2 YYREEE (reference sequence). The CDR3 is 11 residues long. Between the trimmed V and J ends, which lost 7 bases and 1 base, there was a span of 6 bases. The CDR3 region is CASSTSYEQYF. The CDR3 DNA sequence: TGTGCCAGCTCAACTTCCTACGAGCAGTACTTC.

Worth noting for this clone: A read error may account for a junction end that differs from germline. The CDR3, as DNA: TGTGCCAGCAGTTTATCATTTGGGACAGGGGATAATGGGCAGTTCTTC. Translation: CASSLSFGTGDNGQFF. The chain couples TRBV28 to TRBJ2-1; 10 nucleotides agree with TRBD1. This CDR3 contains 16 residues. CDR1 and CDR2 (germline): MDHEN, SYDVKM.

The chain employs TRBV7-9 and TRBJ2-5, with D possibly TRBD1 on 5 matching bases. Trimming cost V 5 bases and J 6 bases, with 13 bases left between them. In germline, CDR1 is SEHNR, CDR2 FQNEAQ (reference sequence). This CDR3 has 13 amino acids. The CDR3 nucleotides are TGTGCCAGCAGCCAGGGTGAGGAACAGACCCAGTACTTC. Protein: CASSQGEEQTQYF.

CDR3: CASSQSDGAFYGYTF. Here the CDR3 DNA reads TGCGCCAGCAGCCAGTCAGACGGGGCCTTCTATGGCTACACCTTC. The V call is TRBV4-1, the J call TRBJ1-2; D might be TRBD1 (5 bases). Germline assignment: CDR1 MGHRA and CDR2 YSYEKL. The CDR3 runs to 15 residues. Between the trimmed V and J ends, which lost 3 bases and 4 bases, there was a span of 15 bases.

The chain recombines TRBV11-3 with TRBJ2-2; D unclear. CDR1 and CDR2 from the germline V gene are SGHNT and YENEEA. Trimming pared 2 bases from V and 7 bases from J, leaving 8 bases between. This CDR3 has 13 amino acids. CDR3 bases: TGTGCCAGCAGCTTATGGGTCCGCGGGGAGCTGTTTTTT. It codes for CASSLWVRGELFF.

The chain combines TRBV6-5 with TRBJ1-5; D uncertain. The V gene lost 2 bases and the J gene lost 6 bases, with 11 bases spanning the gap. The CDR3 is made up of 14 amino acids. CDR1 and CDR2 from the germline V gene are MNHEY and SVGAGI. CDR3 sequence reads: CASSYGELGQPQHF. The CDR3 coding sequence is TGTGCCAGCAGTTACGGGGAATTGGGTCAGCCCCAGCATTTT.

The CDR3 DNA reads TGCGCCAGCAGCCAAGGGGGCACAAACAATGAGCAGTTCTTC. It codes for CASSQGGTNNEQFF. This sequence joins TRBV4-1 and TRBJ2-1; possible D gene TRBD1, 5 bases. Looked up from germline, CDR1 is MGHRA and CDR2 is YSYEKL. This CDR3 is built from 14 residues. The ends were cut back, 1 base at V and 5 bases at J, with 9 bases in the middle.

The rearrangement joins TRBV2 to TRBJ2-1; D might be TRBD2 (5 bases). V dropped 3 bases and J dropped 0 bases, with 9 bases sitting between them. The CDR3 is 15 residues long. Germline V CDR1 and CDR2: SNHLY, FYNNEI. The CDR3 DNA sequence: TGTGCCAGCAGTGACAGCGGAGGCTCCTACAATGAGCAGTTCTTC. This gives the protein CASSDSGGSYNEQFF.

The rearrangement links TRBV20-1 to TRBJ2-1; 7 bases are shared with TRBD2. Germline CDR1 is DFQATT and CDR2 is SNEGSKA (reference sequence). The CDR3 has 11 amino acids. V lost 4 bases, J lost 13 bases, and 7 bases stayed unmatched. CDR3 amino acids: CSATPSGVQFF. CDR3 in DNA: TGCAGTGCTACTCCTAGCGGCGTTCAGTTCTTC.

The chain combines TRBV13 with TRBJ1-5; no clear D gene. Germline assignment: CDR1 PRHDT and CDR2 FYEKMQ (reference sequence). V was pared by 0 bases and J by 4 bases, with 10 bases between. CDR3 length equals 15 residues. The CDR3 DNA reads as TGTGCCAGCAGCTTAGGGCGGGGTGGAAATCAGCCCCAGCATTTT. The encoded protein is CASSLGRGGNQPQHF.

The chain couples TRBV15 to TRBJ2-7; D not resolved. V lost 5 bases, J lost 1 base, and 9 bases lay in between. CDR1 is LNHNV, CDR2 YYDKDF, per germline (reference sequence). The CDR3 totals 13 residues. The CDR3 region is CATSLGPSYEQYF. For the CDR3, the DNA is TGTGCCACCAGCCTCGGGCCATCCTACGAGCAGTACTTC.

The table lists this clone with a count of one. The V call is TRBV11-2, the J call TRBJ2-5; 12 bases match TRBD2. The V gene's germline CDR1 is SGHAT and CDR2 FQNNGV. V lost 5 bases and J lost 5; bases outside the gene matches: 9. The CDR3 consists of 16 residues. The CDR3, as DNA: TGTGCCAGCAGCCGAGAACTAGCGGGAGGCCTCGAGACCCAGTACTTC. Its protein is CASSRELAGGLETQYF.

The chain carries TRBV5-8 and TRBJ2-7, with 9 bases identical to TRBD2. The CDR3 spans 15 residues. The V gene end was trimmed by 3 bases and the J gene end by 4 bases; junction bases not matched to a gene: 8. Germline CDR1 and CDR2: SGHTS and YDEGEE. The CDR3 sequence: CASSSTQTSGYEQYF. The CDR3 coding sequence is TGTGCCAGCAGCTCAACACAGACTAGCGGATACGAGCAGTACTTC.

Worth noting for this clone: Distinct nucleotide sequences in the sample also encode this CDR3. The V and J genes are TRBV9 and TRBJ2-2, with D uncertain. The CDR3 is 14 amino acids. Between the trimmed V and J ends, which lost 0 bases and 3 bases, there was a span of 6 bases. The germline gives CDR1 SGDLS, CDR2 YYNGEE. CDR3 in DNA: TGTGCCAGCAGCGTAGAAGGTTACACCGGGGAGCTGTTTTTT. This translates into CASSVEGYTGELFF.

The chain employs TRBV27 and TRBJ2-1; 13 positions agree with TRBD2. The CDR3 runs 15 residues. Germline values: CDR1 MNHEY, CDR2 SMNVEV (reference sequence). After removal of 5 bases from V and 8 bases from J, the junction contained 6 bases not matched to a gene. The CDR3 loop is CASSPGTSGIDEQFF. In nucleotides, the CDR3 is TGTGCCAGCAGTCCCGGGACTAGCGGGATCGATGAGCAGTTCTTC.